The clone carrying this T cell receptor beta chain occurred once. Source study methods: Estimated nucleated cell counts came from reference gene primer amplification. Libraries were prepared by immunoSEQ multiplex PCR; TCRdb keeps only in-frame clonotypes and omits some of them. For V, J and clone size, that table is used; D and trimming come from the DNA. The data show about 240,000 clones, approximately 86% seen once. These data are taken from a study of blood T cell repertoires in COVID-19. The CDR3 covers 14 residues. Losses at the gene ends were 11 bases for V and 2 bases for J; bases not matched to a gene: 9. Germline values: CDR1 MNHEY, CDR2 SVGAGI.

Sequenced: peripheral blood. The sequence came from an older woman with active or convalescent COVID-19. The rearrangement links TRBV6-5 to TRBJ2-7; 10 nucleotides match TRBD1. The CDR3 sequence is CAGKTGTGAYEQYF. As DNA, the CDR3 is TGTGCCGGCAAAACCGGGACAGGGGCCTACGAGCAGTACTTC.